This section outlines one TCR beta chain sequence together with its context. Antigen specificity is unknown. The data belong to a study of cytomegalovirus exposure and HLA in healthy donors. Whole-study findings and limits: A missense DCLRE1C variant was associated with V- and J-gene trimming of TCR beta chains in a later analysis, and an independent cohort replicated the association.

Per germline, CDR1 LNHNV and CDR2 YYDKDF (reference sequence). This CDR3 has 13 amino acids. The J segment lost 4 bases and the V segment lost 5 bases, leaving 2 bases of the junction unmatched. The primer mix had 60 Vbeta and 13 Jbeta primers. The assay was immunoSEQ multiplex PCR, and TCRdb's table has in-frame clones only and misses some. The sample lists roughly 130,000 clones, roughly three fifths occurring once. The material sequenced was PBMCs. V usage is TRBV15 and J usage is TRBJ1-5, with 7 bases matching TRBD1. This clonotype originated in a male donor in good health and CMV-seronegative. The chain's CDR3 is CATSLRGNQPQHF. As DNA, the CDR3 is TGTGCCACCAGCCTCAGGGGGAATCAGCCCCAGCATTTT.